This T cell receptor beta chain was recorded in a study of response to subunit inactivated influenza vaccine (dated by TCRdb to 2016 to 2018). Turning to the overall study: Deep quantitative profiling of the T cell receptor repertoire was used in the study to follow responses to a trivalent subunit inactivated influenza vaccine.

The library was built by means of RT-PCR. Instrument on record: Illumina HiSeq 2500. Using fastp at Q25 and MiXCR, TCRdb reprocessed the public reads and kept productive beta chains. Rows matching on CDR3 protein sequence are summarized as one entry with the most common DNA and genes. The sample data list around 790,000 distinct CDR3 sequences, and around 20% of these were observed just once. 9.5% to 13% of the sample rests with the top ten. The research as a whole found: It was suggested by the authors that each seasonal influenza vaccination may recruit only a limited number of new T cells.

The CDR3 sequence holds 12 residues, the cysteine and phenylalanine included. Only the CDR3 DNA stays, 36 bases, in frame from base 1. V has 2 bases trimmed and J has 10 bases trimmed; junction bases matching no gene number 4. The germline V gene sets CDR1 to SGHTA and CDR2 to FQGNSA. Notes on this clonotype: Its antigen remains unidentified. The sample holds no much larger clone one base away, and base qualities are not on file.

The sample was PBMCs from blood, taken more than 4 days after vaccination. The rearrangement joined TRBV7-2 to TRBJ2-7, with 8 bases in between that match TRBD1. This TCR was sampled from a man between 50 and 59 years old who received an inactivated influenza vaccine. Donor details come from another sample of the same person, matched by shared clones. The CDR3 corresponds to CASSLTTGEQYF. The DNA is TGTGCCAGCAGCTTAACGACAGGGGAACAGTACTTC.